Listed below are T cell receptor beta chains from one sample, sequenced in a study of glioma-infiltrating T cells after dendritic cell vaccination. Using immunoSEQ multiplex PCR, the repertoire was profiled, and TCRdb retains in-frame clones only, with some absent. The sample records more than 100,000 clones, roughly 79% being singletons. Sequenced material: blood, taken before dendritic cell vaccination. The receptors were gathered from a human donor with glioblastoma. CDR3s include the opening cysteine and the closing phenylalanine or tryptophan.

TRBV9 | CASSVGDRNNEKLFF
TRBV7-9 | CASSLAAGVEQYF
TRBV29-1 | CSVDGGGDTQYF
TRBV7-2 | CASSLVGLAGGRGADTQYF
TRBV5-1 | CASRRDSQNTEAFF
TRBV10-3 | CAISDGGWADTQYF
TRBV5-4 | CASSLAGRPSPLHF
TRBV30 | CAWSSYGTLDQPQHF
TRBV19 | CASRANRGTYEQYF
TRBV23-1 | CASSHWDRRAYEQYF
TRBV4-1 | CASSPPGSAGANVLTF
TRBV6-6 | CASSYLGTGDEQYF
TRBV10-3 | CAISETPQPQHF
TRBV5-1 | CASSLTGQDLSPLHF
TRBV13 | CASSLEGVNTGELFF
TRBV5-4 | CASSTGTGEGFMETQYF
TRBV7-2 | CASSFSPRGGGSDTQYF
TRBV10-3 | CAISESEGGWEPQHF
TRBV6-5 | CASSYSGDITYEQYF
TRBV11-1 | CASSPERQLPYGYTF